This T cell receptor (beta chain) was obtained from a study of naive and memory T cell subsets. Study-wide points: TCR abundance followed a power law differing between naive and memory subsets.

The trim removed 0 bases at V and 4 bases at J, leaving 4 bases unmatched. Germline V gene lookup returns CDR1 SGHRS and CDR2 YFSETQ. This CDR3 comprises 16 residues. This clonotype showed up just a few times. Antigen: not known. An equimolar mix of two oligonucleotides served as the beta constant-region primer for TRBC1 and TRBC2. The ligated cDNA underwent four PCR rounds using SP2 and nested alpha and beta constant-region primers. TCRdb re-derived calls from the UMI-ligation and nested PCR reads in MiXCR, one entry per CDR3 protein. The repertoire holds 100,000 to 150,000 distinct CDR3 sequences, with roughly 36% as singletons.

The chain recombines TRBV5-1 with TRBJ2-1; 10 bases align to TRBD2. What was sequenced was central memory CD4+ T cells from blood. This sequence originates from a human donor in good health. The CDR3 coding sequence is TGCGCCAGCAGCTTGGGGACTAGCGGAAAGTACAATGAGCAGTTCTTC. The encoded protein is CASSLGTSGKYNEQFF.